Below are 2 T cell receptor beta chains sequenced from a single sample in a study of OX40 agonist ivuxolimab in advanced cancers. TCRdb keeps only in-frame clones here, not all; method: immunoSEQ multiplex PCR. This table has 55,000 to 85,000 clones, approximately 86% appearing once. Here the sequenced sample was CD4+ or CD8+ T cells sorted from blood, taken in a trial of the OX40 agonist ivuxolimab. These receptors originate from an adult with an advanced solid tumor such as melanoma, head and neck, liver or kidney cancer.

The chain combines TRBV5-1 with TRBJ2-7, with 13 bases that match TRBD2. The CDR3 totals 17 residues. The J segment lost 4 bases and the V segment lost 0 bases, leaving 7 bases of the junction unmatched. Germline CDR1 and CDR2: SGHRS and YFSETQ. CDR3 sequence (DNA): TGCGCCAGCAGCTTGGACTGGACTAGCGGGAGTCCTTACGAGCAGTACTTC. It codes for CASSLDWTSGSPYEQYF.

The chain is built from TRBV11-2 and TRBJ2-1, with 10 bases lining up with TRBD2. Germline CDR1 SGHAT, CDR2 FQNNGV. CDR3 length: 15 residues. The trim removed 0 bases at V and 7 bases at J, leaving 3 bases unmatched. CDR3 region: CASSLEGLASNEQFF. DNA for the CDR3: TGTGCCAGCAGCTTAGAGGGACTAGCGAGTAATGAGCAGTTCTTC.